This TCR beta chain was captured by sequencing in a study of blood T cell repertoires in COVID-19. Trimming removed 3 bases at V and 4 bases at J, with 11 bases between. There are 14 residues in the CDR3. CDR1 is SGHAT and CDR2 is FQNNGV in the germline V gene. Clones were sequenced by immunoSEQ multiplex PCR, and TCRdb holds only the in-frame ones, with some missing. Of 40,000 or so clones in the sample, roughly 85% were seen once. The chain couples TRBV11-2 to TRBJ2-3; possibly TRBD1 for D (6 bases). The sequence derives from a man between 60 and 70 years old with COVID-19, enrolled during active disease. Source material: peripheral blood. The CDR3 is CASSFIQGPDTQYF. DNA for the CDR3: TGTGCCAGCAGCTTCATACAGGGACCAGATACGCAGTATTTT.